Presented here are 24 T cell receptor beta chains from one specimen sequenced in a study of beta chain features in type 1 diabetes. General study results and limits: Across all four CD4+ subsets, people with type 1 diabetes showed modestly shorter TCRB CDR3s.

Every isolated RNA sample was fully reverse transcribed, so sequencing captured expressed TCRB transcripts. Using immunoSEQ multiplex PCR, the repertoire was profiled, and TCRdb retains in-frame clones only, with some absent. This table has hundreds of thousands of clones, over 12% appearing once. Antigens of these TCRs are unknown. Sequenced input: naive CD4+ T cells from blood. Receptor source: a man between 18 and 29 years old with type 1 diabetes.

The chain couples TRBV5-4 to TRBJ1-1; D call uncertain. Trimming pared 0 bases from V and 12 bases from J, leaving 21 bases between. From germline, CDR1 is SGHNT and CDR2 YYREEE (reference sequence). The CDR3 loop spans 15 amino acids. The CDR3 coding sequence is TGTGCCAGCAGCTTGGCCGTGGCAGGACGGAGTAGAACTTTCTTT. This translates into CASSLAVAGRSRTFF.

This clone showed up just a few times. This sequence joins TRBV27 and TRBJ1-2, with D perhaps matching TRBD1 (6 bases). The CDR3 covers 18 residues. Germline V gene lookup returns CDR1 MNHEY and CDR2 SMNVEV (reference sequence). Trimming took 4 bases from V and 4 from J, leaving 25 bases between them. The CDR3, as DNA: TGTGCCAGCAGTTCCTTCATAGGGGGGGGCAGGGGACCCTATGGCTACACCTTC. Translation gives CASSSFIGGGRGPYGYTF.

The chain employs TRBV7-2 and TRBJ2-7; D is uncertain. Trimming cost V 7 bases and J 0 bases, with 16 bases left between them. The CDR3 extends over 15 amino acids. The V gene's germline CDR1 is SGHTA and CDR2 FQGNSA. CDR3 amino acids: CASIRAPAASYEQYF. Written as DNA, the CDR3 is TGTGCCAGCATAAGGGCCCCCGCGGCCTCCTACGAGCAGTACTTC.

This clone was detected only a few times. The chain carries TRBV2 and TRBJ2-1, with 7 bases identical to TRBD2. Trimming removed 6 bases from V and 4 bases from J; junction bases left unmatched: 12. The germline gives CDR1 SNHLY, CDR2 FYNNEI. The CDR3 has 16 residues. CDR3 bases: TGTGCCAGCAGGGGACCGTCGGGACTACCTTACAATGAGCAGTTCTTC. It is translated as CASRGPSGLPYNEQFF.

This clone occurred a few times. J is TRBJ2-5 and V is TRBV2; the match to TRBD2 covers 13 bases. Per the germline V gene, CDR1 is SNHLY and CDR2 is FYNNEI. CDR3 length: 15 residues. V dropped 7 bases and J dropped 5; count of bases not matched to a gene: 7. The CDR3 nucleotides read TGTGCCAGCAACGGACTAGCGGGAGTAGGCGAGACCCAGTACTTC. As protein: CASNGLAGVGETQYF.

V usage is TRBV20-1 and J usage is TRBJ2-1; D gene unclear. With 6 bases removed from V and 10 bases from J, the gap between germline ends came to 13 bases. The CDR3 totals 11 residues. Germline V gene lookup returns CDR1 DFQATT and CDR2 SNEGSKA (reference sequence). CDR3 bases: TGCAGTGCCACCCTCCTAAGAGAGCAGTTCTTC. Protein sequence: CSATLLREQFF.

The chain is built from TRBV29-1 and TRBJ1-2; no clear D gene. This CDR3 is built from 13 residues. Germline V gene lookup returns CDR1 SQVTM and CDR2 ANQGSEA. The germline V and J ends were trimmed by 1 base and 3 bases, with 9 bases remaining between them. The CDR3 DNA follows: TGCAGCGTTGAAGGGTCCGGGGACTATGGCTACACCTTC. Translating it yields CSVEGSGDYGYTF. Full variable domain (missing parts from reference TRBV29-1 and TRBJ1-2): SAVISQKPSRDICQRGTSLTIQCQVDSQVTMMFWYRQQPGQSLTLIATANQGSEATYESGFVIDKFPISRPNLTFSTLTVSNMSPEDSSIYLCSVEGSGDYGYTFGSGTRLTVV.

This clone has only a few counts. J is TRBJ2-7 and V is TRBV7-2; 9 nucleotides align to TRBD1. With 5 bases clipped from V and 3 bases from J, the junction kept 2 bases outside the gene matches. This CDR3 comprises 13 residues. Looked up from germline, CDR1 is SGHTA and CDR2 is FQGNSA. CDR3 amino acids: CASSRDRDYEQYF. The CDR3 bases are TGTGCCAGCAGCCGGGACAGGGACTACGAGCAGTACTTC. Together with reference TRBV7-2 and TRBJ2-7, the CDR3 gives the full variable domain: GAGVSQSPSNKVTEKGKDVELRCDPISGHTALYWYRQSLGQGLEFLIYFQGNSAPDKSGLPSDRFSAERTGGSVSTLTIQRTQQEDSAVYLCASSRDRDYEQYFGPGTRLTVT.

The V call is TRBV25-1, the J call TRBJ2-3; D call uncertain. The CDR3 totals 15 residues. Per germline, CDR1 MGHDK and CDR2 SYGVNS. V was shortened by 4 bases and J by 6 bases, with 17 bases between the two germline ends. CDR3 bases: TGTGCCAGCAGTGGTCGAGATGGGTCCTGGGATACGCAGTATTTT. Its translation: CASSGRDGSWDTQYF.

The gene calls are TRBV30 and TRBJ2-1; the D gene could be TRBD1 or TRBD2 (5 bases each). CDR3 size: 11 residues. Germline-derived CDR1 and CDR2 are GTSNPN and SVGIG (reference sequence). V lost 8 bases, J lost 4 bases, and 9 bases lay in between. Written as DNA, the CDR3 is TGTGCCGGGACGGTGTACAATGAGCAGTTCTTC. Protein product: CAGTVYNEQFF.

The genes are TRBV4-1 and TRBJ2-3, with 11 bases aligning to TRBD2. The CDR3 extends over 16 amino acids. V shed 0 bases and J 4 bases; nucleotides not matched to a gene: 3. The germline V gene has CDR1 MGHRA and CDR2 YSYEKL. CDR3 in DNA: TGCGCCAGCAGCCAAGAAGGTAGCGGGGGGGCAGATACGCAGTATTTT. This translates into CASSQEGSGGADTQYF.

CDR3 sequence reads: CASSDPFGANVLTF. The CDR3 DNA sequence: TGTGCCAGCAGCGACCCCTTTGGGGCCAACGTCCTGACTTTC. This chain uses TRBV28 with TRBJ2-6; D is ambiguous. Germline CDR1 and CDR2: MDHEN and SYDVKM. The CDR3 extends over 14 amino acids. Trimming left V 6 bases short and J 3 bases short, with 9 bases between. The whole variable domain, remainder taken from reference TRBV28 and TRBJ2-6, is DVKVTQSSRYLVKRTGEKVFLECVQDMDHENMFWYRQDPGLGLRLIYFSYDVKMKEKGDIPEGYSVSREKKERFSLILESASTNQTSMYLCASSDPFGANVLTFGAGSRLTVL.

As for this clone: At one end the junction does not follow the germline gene, possibly because of a read error. The chain carries TRBV7-9 and TRBJ2-3, with 8 bases aligning to TRBD2. The V gene's germline CDR1 is SEHNR and CDR2 FQNEAQ (reference sequence). This CDR3 region has 14 residues. DNA of the CDR3: TGTGCCAGCAGCATAGCGGGGAGCACAGATACGCAGTATTTT. Translating gives CASSIAGSTDTQYF.

The V gene is TRBV11-3, the J gene TRBJ2-2; maybe TRBD1 (5 bases). V was clipped by 0 bases and J by 0 bases, with 8 bases between them. Germline CDR1 reads SGHNT; CDR2 reads YENEEA. This CDR3 is 16 amino acids long. CDR3 nucleotide sequence: TGTGCCAGCAGCTTAGAACAGGCTGCGAACACCGGGGAGCTGTTTTTT. This codes for CASSLEQAANTGELFF.

This clone was seen only a few times. The chain is built from TRBV7-9 and TRBJ1-1; weak D call: TRBD1 (5 bases). Looked up from germline, CDR1 is SEHNR and CDR2 is FQNEAQ (reference sequence). The V end was cut by 1 base, the J end by 3 bases, with 9 bases between. This CDR3 comprises 14 residues. The CDR3 bases are TGTGCCAGCAGCTTAGAGGGGCCCCACACTGAAGCTTTCTTT. It encodes CASSLEGPHTEAFF.

This clone appeared a few times. V is TRBV7-9 and J is TRBJ2-7, with TRBD1 identical over 8 bases. The CDR3 covers 14 residues. The V segment lost 6 bases and the J segment 0 bases; nucleotides outside the gene matches: 4. In germline, CDR1 is SEHNR, CDR2 FQNEAQ (reference sequence). The chain's CDR3 is CASRWTGNSYEQYF. The CDR3 region has the DNA TGTGCCAGCAGATGGACAGGGAACTCCTACGAGCAGTACTTC.

This clone was recorded a few times. The V gene is TRBV25-1, the J gene TRBJ1-3; TRBD1 might be the D (5 bases). Germline V gives CDR1 MGHDK, CDR2 SYGVNS. This CDR3 has 17 amino acids. V was shortened by 1 base and J by 1 base, with 14 bases between the two germline ends. The CDR3 DNA is TGTGCCAGCAGTGAATTGCCCACGGGGGATTCTGGAAACACCATATATTTT. Amino acids: CASSELPTGDSGNTIYF.

The chain recombines TRBV7-9 with TRBJ2-4; D is possibly TRBD2 (6 bases). The CDR3 covers 13 residues. V dropped 5 bases and J dropped 7 bases, with 12 bases sitting between them. Germline CDR1 reads SEHNR; CDR2 reads FQNEAQ (reference sequence). CDR3: CASSMRDLNIQYF. Written as DNA, the CDR3 is TGTGCCAGCAGCATGCGGGACCTGAACATTCAGTACTTC.

This clone was found a few times. CDR3 DNA sequence: TGTGCCTGGAGTGGCCTCCGTGGAGCGGGTGCCACTACGCAGTTCTTC. It codes for CAWSGLRGAGATTQFF. The chain employs TRBV30 and TRBJ2-1, with D possibly being TRBD2 (6 bases). The CDR3 loop spans 16 amino acids. CDR1 and CDR2 from the germline V gene are GTSNPN and SVGIG (reference sequence). V gave up 1 base and J gave up 12 bases, with 25 bases separating them.

This clone has a single count. The chain uses TRBV7-2 and TRBJ2-7; D is unresolved. CDR1 and CDR2 from the germline V gene are SGHTA and FQGNSA. The length of the CDR3 is 15 residues. V lost 1 base to trimming and J lost 8 bases, with 18 bases between them. The CDR3 loop is CASSLGLVGARQQYF. The CDR3 DNA is TGTGCCAGCAGCTTAGGACTCGTTGGAGCTAGGCAGCAGTACTTC.

A word on this clone: Other nucleotide sequences from this sample produce the same CDR3. The chain joins TRBV5-4 to TRBJ2-1; D might be TRBD2 (6 bases). This CDR3 is built from 12 residues. V gave up 4 bases and J gave up 7 bases, with 9 bases separating them. Germline CDR1 SGHNT, CDR2 YYREEE (reference sequence). CDR3 loop: CASSLAGNEQFF. CDR3 sequence (DNA): TGTGCCAGCAGCCTCGCGGGAAATGAGCAGTTCTTC.

This clone turned up a few times. This chain joins TRBV2 and TRBJ2-7, with TRBD2 matching over 9 bases. The CDR3 length is 14 residues. Germline CDR1 is SNHLY and CDR2 is FYNNEI. Trimming took 4 bases from V and 3 from J; bases not matched to a gene: 4. CDR3 nucleotide sequence: TGTGCCAGCAGTGCGGGACTAGCTAACTACGAGCAGTACTTC. Encoded protein: CASSAGLANYEQYF.

This clone appeared a few times. The rearrangement joins TRBV10-3 to TRBJ1-2; D is uncertain. Trimming removed 7 bases from V and 0 bases from J, with 9 bases in between. This CDR3 has 13 residues. In germline, CDR1 is ENHRY, CDR2 SYGVKD. The CDR3 here is CAINPAANYGYTF. The CDR3 region has the DNA TGTGCCATCAACCCGGCAGCTAACTATGGCTACACCTTC.

The V gene is TRBV30, the J gene TRBJ1-6, with 11 nucleotides matching TRBD1. In germline, CDR1 is GTSNPN, CDR2 SVGIG (reference sequence). Trimming took 3 bases from V and 9 from J; bases not matched to a gene: 4. The CDR3 sequence is 14 residues long. The CDR3 protein is CAWRGQGDGSPLHF. The CDR3 nucleotides read TGTGCCTGGAGGGGACAGGGGGACGGTTCACCCCTCCACTTT.